Included here is one T cell receptor (beta chain) sequence, with context. This record belongs to a study of blood T cell repertoires in COVID-19. Study background: The United States, Italy and Spain supplied acute and convalescent COVID-19 samples. PBMCs, B-cell-depleted T cells, or T cells provided the cDNA or gDNA that made up the material.

Germline trimming cut 5 bases from V and 4 bases from J; bases unmatched to any gene: 2. CDR3 size: 13 residues. Germline V gives CDR1 SGHTA, CDR2 FQGNSA. As handled by the study authors: Amplifying reference gene primers gave estimates of nucleated cell counts. Some clones are missing from TCRdb's copy, which holds only in-frame ones; the method was immunoSEQ multiplex PCR. Clonal size and the V and J genes are those of that table, whereas D and trimming came from the DNA. The sample records some 150,000 clones, 84% being singletons. The V call is TRBV7-2, the J call TRBJ2-5; TRBD2 agrees at 9 bases. The clonotype was recovered from a woman between 50 and 59 years old in a cohort sampled during active or convalescent COVID-19. Sequencing was done on a sample of peripheral blood. CDR3 residues: CASSRGLAETQYF. CDR3 nucleotide sequence: TGTGCCAGCAGCCGGGGACTAGCAGAGACCCAGTACTTC.